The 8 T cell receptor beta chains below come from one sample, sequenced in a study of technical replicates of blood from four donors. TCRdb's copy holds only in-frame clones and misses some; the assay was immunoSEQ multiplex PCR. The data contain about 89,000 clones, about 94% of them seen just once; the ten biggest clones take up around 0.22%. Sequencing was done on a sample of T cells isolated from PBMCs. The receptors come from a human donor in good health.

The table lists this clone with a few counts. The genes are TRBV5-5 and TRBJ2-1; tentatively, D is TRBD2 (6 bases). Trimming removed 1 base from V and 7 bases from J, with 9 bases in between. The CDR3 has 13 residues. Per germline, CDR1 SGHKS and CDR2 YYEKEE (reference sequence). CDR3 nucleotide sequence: TGTGCCAGCAGCTTGTCGGGGGAGAATGAGCAGTTCTTC. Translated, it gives CASSLSGENEQFF.

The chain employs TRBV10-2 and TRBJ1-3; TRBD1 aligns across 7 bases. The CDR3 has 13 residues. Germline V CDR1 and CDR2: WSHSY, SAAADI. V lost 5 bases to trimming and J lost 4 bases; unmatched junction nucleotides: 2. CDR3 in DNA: TGCGCCAGCAGTCAGGACAGGGGAAACACCATATATTTT. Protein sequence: CASSQDRGNTIYF.

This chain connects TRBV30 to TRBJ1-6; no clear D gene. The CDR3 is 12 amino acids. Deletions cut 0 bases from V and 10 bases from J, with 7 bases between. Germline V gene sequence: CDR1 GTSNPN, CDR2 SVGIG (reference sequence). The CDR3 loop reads CAWSVGGSPLHF. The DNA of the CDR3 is TGTGCCTGGAGTGTAGGCGGATCACCCCTCCACTTT.

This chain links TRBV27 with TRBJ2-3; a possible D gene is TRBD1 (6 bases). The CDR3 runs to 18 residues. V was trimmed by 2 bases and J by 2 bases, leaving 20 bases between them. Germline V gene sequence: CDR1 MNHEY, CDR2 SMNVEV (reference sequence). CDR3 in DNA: TGTGCCAGCAGTTTAATAGGGGGTCAGCCCATTAACACAGATACGCAGTATTTT. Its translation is CASSLIGGQPINTDTQYF.

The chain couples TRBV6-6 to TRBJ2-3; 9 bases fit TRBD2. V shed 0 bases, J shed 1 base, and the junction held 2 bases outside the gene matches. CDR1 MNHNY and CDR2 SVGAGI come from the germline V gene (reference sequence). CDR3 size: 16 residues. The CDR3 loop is CASSYSERGGTDTQYF. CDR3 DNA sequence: TGTGCCAGCAGTTACTCCGAGCGGGGGGGCACAGATACGCAGTATTTT.

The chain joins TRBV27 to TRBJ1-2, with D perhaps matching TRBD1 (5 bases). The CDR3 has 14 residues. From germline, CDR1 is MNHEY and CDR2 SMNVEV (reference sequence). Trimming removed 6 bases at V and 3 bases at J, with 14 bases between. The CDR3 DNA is TGTGCCAGCAGCTCCGGGGGGTTTGACTATGGCTACACCTTC. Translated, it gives CASSSGGFDYGYTF.

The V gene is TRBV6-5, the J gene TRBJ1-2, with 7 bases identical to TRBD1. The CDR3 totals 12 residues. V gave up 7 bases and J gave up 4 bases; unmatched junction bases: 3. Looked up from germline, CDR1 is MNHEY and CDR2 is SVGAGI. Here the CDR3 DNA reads TGTGCCAGCAAGGGGGCCCTCTATGGCTACACCTTC. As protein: CASKGALYGYTF.

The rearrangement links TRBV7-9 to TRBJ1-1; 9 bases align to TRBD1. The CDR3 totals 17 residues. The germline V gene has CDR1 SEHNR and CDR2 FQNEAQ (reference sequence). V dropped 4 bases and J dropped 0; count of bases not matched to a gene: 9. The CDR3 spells CASSSLAGQGMNTEAFF. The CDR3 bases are TGTGCCAGCAGCTCCCTTGCGGGACAGGGTATGAACACTGAAGCTTTCTTT.